Below, 26 T cell receptor beta chains from the same sample are listed, as sequenced in a study of shared clonotypes between healthy human individuals. The data were produced by immunoSEQ multiplex PCR, yet TCRdb's version contains in-frame clones alone and is incomplete. The top ten hold 1.2% of the sample, which has some 1,400,000 clones, roughly 96% seen once. Sequencing was performed on naive CD4+ T cells sorted from blood. Sample subset: CD45RA+ positively selected. The receptors were gathered from a man aged 30 to 45 in good health.

This chain links TRBV30 with TRBJ2-2; either TRBD1 or TRBD2 may supply D (6 bases each). In germline, CDR1 is GTSNPN, CDR2 SVGIG (reference sequence). The length of the CDR3 is 15 residues. With 0 bases removed from V and 4 bases from J, the gap between germline ends came to 12 bases. The chain's CDR3 is CAWSVLRGRTGELFF. Written as DNA, the CDR3 is TGTGCCTGGAGTGTACTCCGGGGGCGCACCGGGGAGCTGTTTTTT. Based on the CDR3 plus reference TRBV30 and TRBJ2-2, the full variable domain is SQTIHQWPATLVQPVGSPLSLECTVEGTSNPNLYWYRQAAGRGLQLLFYSVGIGQISSEVPQNLSASRPQDRQFILSSKKLLLSDSGFYLCAWSVLRGRTGELFFGEGSRLTVL.

Only a few counts were recorded for this clone. The chain is built from TRBV5-5 and TRBJ2-4; D is undetermined. Germline CDR1 is SGHKS and CDR2 is YYEKEE (reference sequence). The CDR3 has 14 residues. Trimming took 2 bases from V and 6 from J, leaving 12 bases between them. The DNA of the CDR3 is TGTGCCAGCAGCTTAGAAGTTCGCATAAACATTCAGTACTTC. Amino acid sequence: CASSLEVRINIQYF.

The rearrangement joins TRBV7-9 to TRBJ2-1; 7 positions agree with TRBD1. Germline CDR1 is SEHNR and CDR2 is FQNEAQ (reference sequence). J was trimmed by 3 bases and V by 1 base; bases with no gene match: 3. This CDR3 has 15 amino acids. CDR3 nucleotide sequence: TGTGCCAGCAGCTTAGGGGACAGCCACTACAATGAGCAGTTCTTC. Translation gives CASSLGDSHYNEQFF.

The chain carries TRBV5-1 and TRBJ2-3; D possibly corresponds to TRBD2 (5 bases). V gave up 4 bases and J gave up 6 bases, with 21 bases separating them. The CDR3 totals 16 residues. From germline, CDR1 is SGHRS and CDR2 YFSETQ. CDR3 region: CASSTALEPREDTQYF. DNA of the CDR3: TGCGCCAGCAGCACCGCACTAGAGCCCCGCGAGGATACGCAGTATTTT.

V usage is TRBV29-1 and J usage is TRBJ2-7, with 9 bases fitting TRBD1. Germline CDR1 is SQVTM and CDR2 is ANQGSEA. Trimming at V came to 6 bases and at J to 4 bases, leaving 7 bases not matched to a gene. The CDR3 spans 13 residues. The CDR3 spells CSVPTGGGYEQYF. In DNA, the CDR3 is TGCAGCGTCCCGACAGGGGGGGGGTACGAGCAGTACTTC.

V usage is TRBV28 and J usage is TRBJ1-1; D may be TRBD1 (6 bases). There are 15 residues in the CDR3. V lost 7 bases and J lost 0, with 15 bases in between. From germline, CDR1 is MDHEN and CDR2 SYDVKM. This CDR3 reads CASNTLDSMNTEAFF. The CDR3 DNA follows: TGTGCCAGCAACACCTTGGACAGCATGAACACTGAAGCTTTCTTT. The full variable domain, completed using reference TRBV28 and TRBJ1-1, is DVKVTQSSRYLVKRTGEKVFLECVQDMDHENMFWYRQDPGLGLRLIYFSYDVKMKEKGDIPEGYSVSREKKERFSLILESASTNQTSMYLCASNTLDSMNTEAFFGQGTRLTVV.

The CDR3 loop is CASSRRGRGREVNTEAFF. CDR3 DNA sequence: TGTGCCAGCAGCCGGAGGGGGAGGGGGCGCGAGGTGAACACTGAAGCTTTCTTT. The chain joins TRBV7-6 to TRBJ1-1; TRBD1 aligns across 7 bases. V lost 5 bases, J lost 0 bases, and 15 bases stayed unmatched. CDR1 is SGHVS, CDR2 FNYEAQ, per germline. CDR3 size: 18 residues.

The gene calls are TRBV5-1 and TRBJ2-2, with D perhaps matching TRBD1 (5 bases). Germline V gives CDR1 SGHRS, CDR2 YFSETQ. V lost 2 bases and J 0 bases, leaving 8 bases between the germline ends. The CDR3 spans 15 residues. The CDR3: CASSFGAPNTGELFF. The CDR3 coding sequence is TGCGCCAGCAGCTTTGGGGCGCCGAACACCGGGGAGCTGTTTTTT.

The chain has TRBV6-4 and TRBJ2-1; perhaps D is TRBD1 or TRBD2 (5 bases each). This CDR3 has 13 amino acids. Germline lookup yields CDR1 MRHNA and CDR2 SNTAGT. Trimming pared 3 bases from V and 8 bases from J, leaving 11 bases between. CDR3 coding DNA: TGTGCCAGCAGTGAACTTTTGGGGGATGAGCAGTTCTTC. It yields the protein CASSELLGDEQFF.

This rearrangement joins TRBV25-1 to TRBJ1-1; a possible D gene is TRBD1 (5 bases). Germline CDR1 and CDR2: MGHDK and SYGVNS. Trimming took 6 bases from V and 2 from J, leaving 19 bases between them. This CDR3 has 16 residues. The DNA of the CDR3 is TGTGCCAGCAGCAAATTGTCGGGGGGGATTAACACTGAAGCTTTCTTT. This translates into CASSKLSGGINTEAFF.

This clone was recorded only once. The chain recombines TRBV4-1 with TRBJ2-2; D unclear. This CDR3 is built from 14 residues. V was cut by 0 bases and J by 5 bases, with 7 bases left in between. Germline assignment: CDR1 MGHRA and CDR2 YSYEKL. CDR3 coding DNA: TGCGCCAGCAGCCAAGAGGTACTTACCGGGGAGCTGTTTTTT. Translating it yields CASSQEVLTGELFF.

V usage is TRBV5-1 and J usage is TRBJ1-2; perhaps TRBD1 as D (5 bases). Germline CDR1 is SGHRS and CDR2 is YFSETQ. V shed 0 bases and J shed 6 bases, with 18 bases lying between them. The CDR3 has 16 residues. The CDR3 sequence is CASSLAVGDSLNGYTF. CDR3 DNA: TGCGCCAGCAGCTTGGCCGTGGGGGACTCCCTAAATGGCTACACCTTC.

This chain links TRBV5-1 with TRBJ2-2; tentatively, D is TRBD2 (6 bases). This CDR3 has 14 residues. V dropped 0 bases and J dropped 4 bases, with 7 bases sitting between them. Germline V lookup: CDR1 SGHRS, CDR2 YFSETQ. The CDR3 DNA sequence: TGCGCCAGCAGCTTGGGGACTACCACCGGGGAGCTGTTTTTT. Residues: CASSLGTTTGELFF.

CDR3 sequence (DNA): TGTGCCAGCAGCCTAATAGCGGGAACGTCAAATGAGCAGTTCTTC. As protein: CASSLIAGTSNEQFF. The chain is built from TRBV7-6 and TRBJ2-1, with 8 bases that match TRBD2. Germline V gene data show CDR1 as SGHVS and CDR2 as FNYEAQ. The CDR3 sequence is 15 residues long. With 5 bases clipped from V and 7 bases from J, the junction kept 10 bases outside the gene matches.

The CDR3 sequence is CAISAASEDTQYF. CDR3 DNA sequence: TGTGCCATCAGTGCGGCTTCCGAAGATACGCAGTATTTT. The chain links TRBV10-3 to TRBJ2-3; no firm D call. Germline CDR1 and CDR2: ENHRY and SYGVKD. V lost 4 bases, J lost 5 bases, and 10 bases lay in between. The CDR3 runs 13 residues.

The J gene is TRBJ2-1, the V gene TRBV7-8; D not resolved. The CDR3 sequence is 16 residues long. V lost 2 bases to trimming and J lost 2 bases, with 13 bases between them. CDR1 and CDR2 from the germline V gene are SGHVS and FQNEAQ. CDR3 DNA: TGTGCCAGCAGCTTATTTGTGGGATTAACCTACAATGAGCAGTTCTTC. This sequence encodes CASSLFVGLTYNEQFF.

This chain links TRBV9 with TRBJ2-3; D call uncertain. The V end was cut by 2 bases, the J end by 7 bases, with 20 bases between. CDR3 length equals 16 residues. The germline V gene encodes CDR1 SGDLS and CDR2 YYNGEE. CDR3 DNA: TGTGCCAGCAGCGTCTTCGAGGACGCCCGGCGTCATACGCAGTATTTT. Its translation is CASSVFEDARRHTQYF.

The gene calls are TRBV5-1 and TRBJ2-5; D is ambiguous. Trimming cost V 0 bases and J 0 bases, with 12 bases left between them. CDR1 SGHRS and CDR2 YFSETQ come from the germline V gene. CDR3 length: 16 residues. The CDR3 DNA reads as TGCGCCAGCAGCTTGGCCGAGGTAGGGAACCAAGAGACCCAGTACTTC. Its translation is CASSLAEVGNQETQYF.

This clone was seen just once. J is TRBJ2-1 and V is TRBV7-6, with 7 positions matching TRBD1. CDR3 length: 15 residues. CDR1 SGHVS and CDR2 FNYEAQ come from the germline V gene. Trimming at V came to 5 bases and at J to 4 bases, leaving 8 bases not matched to a gene. The CDR3 reads CASSQPGQLYNEQFF. CDR3 nucleotide sequence: TGTGCCAGCAGCCAACCGGGACAGCTTTACAATGAGCAGTTCTTC.

Note on this clone: A junction end diverges from the germline sequence, so it may reflect a read error. This CDR3 is CASSPSQVLNTEAFF. CDR3 DNA: TGTGCTAGCAGCCCCTCGCAGGTTTTGAACACTGAAGCTTTCTTT. V gene TRBV7-7 combines with J gene TRBJ1-1; D is undetermined. The germline CDR1 and CDR2 sequences are SSHAT and FNYEAQ (reference sequence). The CDR3 consists of 15 residues.

This chain links TRBV28 with TRBJ2-1, with 9 bases identical to TRBD1. Germline V CDR1 and CDR2: MDHEN, SYDVKM. J gave up 2 bases and V 5 bases, and 4 bases lay outside the gene matches. The CDR3 runs to 15 residues. The CDR3 is CASSTRTGAYNEQFF. The CDR3 DNA sequence: TGTGCCAGCAGTACCCGGACAGGGGCCTACAATGAGCAGTTCTTC.

This clone was detected only a few times. V and J are TRBV5-5 and TRBJ1-2; 8 bases agree with TRBD1. Germline trimming cut 0 bases from V and 6 bases from J; bases unmatched to any gene: 4. Germline-derived CDR1 and CDR2 are SGHKS and YYEKEE (reference sequence). The CDR3 runs to 14 residues. The CDR3 here is CASSLGGTGNGYTF. CDR3 nucleotide sequence: TGTGCCAGCAGCTTGGGCGGGACAGGCAATGGCTACACCTTC.

The DNA for the CDR3 is TGTGCCAGCAGTGGTCCAGGGGGCTCCTACGAGCAGTACTTC. Encoded protein: CASSGPGGSYEQYF. The rearrangement uses TRBV6-1 and TRBJ2-7, with TRBD1 matching 7 bases. CDR1 MNHNS and CDR2 SASEGT come from the germline V gene. The CDR3 consists of 14 residues. Germline trimming cut 4 bases from V and 0 bases from J; bases unmatched to any gene: 3.

This chain joins TRBV15 and TRBJ1-5, with a weak D call TRBD1 (5 bases). The V and J ends lost 3 bases and 1 base respectively, with 16 bases between them. The CDR3 runs 17 residues. The germline V gene encodes CDR1 LNHNV and CDR2 YYDKDF (reference sequence). This CDR3 reads CATSRGGGSRSNQPQHF. CDR3 DNA sequence: TGTGCCACCAGCAGGGGGGGTGGGTCGCGGAGCAATCAGCCCCAGCATTTT.

This sequence joins TRBV11-2 and TRBJ2-2; TRBD1 or TRBD2 may be the D gene (5 bases each). There are 16 residues in the CDR3. Looked up from germline, CDR1 is SGHAT and CDR2 is FQNNGV. Trimming took off 5 bases at V and 8 bases at J, with 21 bases between the two ends. Here the CDR3 DNA reads TGTGCCAGCAGCCCCTCACCCGGGACCACGGTGGGGGAGCTGTTTTTT. Protein product: CASSPSPGTTVGELFF.

The chain carries TRBV18 and TRBJ2-3, with no clear D. This CDR3 has 16 residues. Germline-derived CDR1 and CDR2 are KGHSH and LQKENI. Trimming left V 0 bases short and J 6 bases short, with 16 bases between. In DNA, the CDR3 is TGTGCCAGCTCACCACCAGGGTCGAATCACTTGGATACGCAGTATTTT. As protein: CASSPPGSNHLDTQYF.